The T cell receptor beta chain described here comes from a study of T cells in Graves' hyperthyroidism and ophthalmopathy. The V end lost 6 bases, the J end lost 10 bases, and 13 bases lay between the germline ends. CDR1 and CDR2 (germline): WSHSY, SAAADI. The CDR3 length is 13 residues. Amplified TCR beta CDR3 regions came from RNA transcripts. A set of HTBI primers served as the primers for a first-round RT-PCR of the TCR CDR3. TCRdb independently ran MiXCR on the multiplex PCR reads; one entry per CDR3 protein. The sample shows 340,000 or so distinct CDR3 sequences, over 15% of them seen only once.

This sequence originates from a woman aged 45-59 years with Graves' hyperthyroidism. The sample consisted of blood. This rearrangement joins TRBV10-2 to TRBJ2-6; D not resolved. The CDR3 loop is CASRDHEQNVLTF. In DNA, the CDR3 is TGCGCCAGCAGGGACCACGAACAAAACGTCCTGACTTTC.